This TCR beta chain was documented in a study of response to subunit inactivated influenza vaccine. As to this clonotype: Its antigen is unknown.

General study findings and limits: That few new T cells are recruited by each seasonal influenza vaccination was the authors' suggestion.

A single record per CDR3 protein comes from TCRdb applying MiXCR to the RT-PCR reads. The sample includes under 500,000 distinct CDR3 sequences, over 9.5% of them seen just once. V shed 4 bases and J 7 bases; nucleotides not matched to a gene: 12. This CDR3 is 14 amino acids long. Per germline, CDR1 GTSNPN and CDR2 SVGIG (reference sequence). This sequence was found in a man aged 50-60 years who received an inactivated influenza vaccine. This rearrangement joins TRBV30 to TRBJ2-5, with 7 positions matching TRBD1. Sequences were derived from PBMCs from blood, sampled 40 to 50 days after vaccination. CDR3 DNA sequence: TGTGCCTGGACCGGGGTACAGGGGAGTGGGACCCAGTACTTC. It specifies CAWTGVQGSGTQYF.